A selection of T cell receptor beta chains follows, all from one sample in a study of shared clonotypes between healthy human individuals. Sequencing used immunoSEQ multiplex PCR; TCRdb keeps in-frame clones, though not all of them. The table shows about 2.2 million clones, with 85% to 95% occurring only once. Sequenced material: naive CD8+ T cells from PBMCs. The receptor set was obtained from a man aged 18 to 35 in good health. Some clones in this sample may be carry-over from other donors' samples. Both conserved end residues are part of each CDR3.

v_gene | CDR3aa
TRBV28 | CASSLQGPVFPQPQHF
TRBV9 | CASSAKGLAGLNTGELFF
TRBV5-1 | CASSLSGLSYEQYF
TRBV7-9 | CASSGYRESSYNEQFF
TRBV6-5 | CASSSLTDDNEQFF
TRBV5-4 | CASKEGGARFNNEQFF
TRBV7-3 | CASSLVGFGGRFNNEQFF
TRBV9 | CASSVYLGQGNAEAFF
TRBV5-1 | CASSFDREEAFF
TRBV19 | CASSDGGWWTDTQYF
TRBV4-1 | CASSQESFSGISYEQYF
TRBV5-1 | CASKVRDATYEQYF
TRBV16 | CASSQSASYEQYF
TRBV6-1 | CASSGRDVPNTEAFF
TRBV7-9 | CASSGRQNYGYTF
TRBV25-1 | CASSDWGTTRGDTGELFF
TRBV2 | CASSEKGVPPKLTQYF
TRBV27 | CASSLLGSGTEAFF
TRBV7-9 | CASSLPRDYEQYF
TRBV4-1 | CASSQESQGGRIISSGNTIYF
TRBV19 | CASSTRAGLNEKLFF
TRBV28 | CASSSETQYF